This entry is about one T cell receptor (beta chain). The antigen remains unidentified. At one end, the junction sequence differs from germline, possibly due to a read error. The sample belongs to a study of blood T cells in healthy people across ages. Findings and limits, study-wide: Naive T cell percentage by flow cytometry tracked strongly with beta diversity.

The CDR3 is 14 residues long. Per germline, CDR1 SEHNR and CDR2 FQNEAQ (reference sequence). Donors were healthy Caucasian individuals from Russia aged about 6 to 100. A sample-barcoded 5' primer and a J-beta primer mix were used in a second PCR of roughly 7 to 11 cycles. Via MiXCR, TCRdb re-called the 5' RACE reads, giving one row per CDR3 protein. The table includes about 1 million distinct CDR3 sequences, about 23% detected once. This sample was shared with a second study, whose subject was T cells of mothers and their children.

Source material: blood. The chain is built from TRBV7-9 and TRBJ2-1; a possible D gene is TRBD2 (7 bases). The source of this sequence is a girl aged 2-9 years in good health. This chain's CDR3 is CVSSFMQGRDEQFF. DNA for the CDR3: TGTGTCAGCAGCTTTATGCAGGGGAGGGATGAGCAGTTCTTC.